This T cell receptor (beta chain) was found in a study of T-cell reconstitution after alpha-beta-depleted transplantation in children. This clonotype showed up many times. The authors prepared the TCRbeta library with unique molecular identifiers. One entry per CDR3 protein, called by TCRdb with MiXCR from the PCR reads. The sample holds more than 90,000 distinct CDR3 sequences, 8% to 9% seen once. This CDR3 is 15 amino acids long. V lost 4 bases, J lost 7 bases, and 14 bases stayed unmatched. Germline lookup yields CDR1 SGDLS and CDR2 YYNGEE. This chain connects TRBV9 to TRBJ2-7, with 7 positions matching TRBD2. Sequences were derived from PBMCs from the stem cell graft donor, sampled from the stem cell graft. The receptor's source is a human donor who donated a stem cell graft to a child with congenital amegakaryocytic thrombocytopenia. The CDR3 DNA sequence: TGTGCCAGCAGCCCCCGTGGGGACTATACGGTGGAGCAGTACTTC. Its protein is CASSPRGDYTVEQYF.